This TCR beta chain was documented in a study of T cells in Graves' hyperthyroidism and ophthalmopathy. Trimming removed 0 bases at V and 0 bases at J, with 9 bases between. Looked up from germline, CDR1 is DFQATT and CDR2 is SNEGSKA (reference sequence). There are 15 residues in the CDR3. The TCR beta CDR3 regions underwent amplification using RNA transcripts as the source. An initial round of RT-PCR targeting the TCR CDR3 relied on the HTBI primer set. MiXCR, applied by TCRdb to the multiplex PCR reads, yields one record per CDR3 protein. Among some 770,000 distinct CDR3 sequences, approximately 16% were seen once, and the ten largest hold around 7.7%.

The TCR originated in a man between 18 and 35 years old with Graves' hyperthyroidism. Sequencing was done on a sample of blood. The chain links TRBV20-1 to TRBJ1-5; tentatively, D is TRBD1 (6 bases). The CDR3 spells CSARDPGHSNQPQHF. CDR3 nucleotide sequence: TGCAGTGCTAGAGATCCGGGACATAGCAATCAGCCCCAGCATTTT.